This T cell receptor (beta chain) stems from a study of blood T cell repertoires in COVID-19. Across the whole study: Researchers got acute and convalescent COVID-19 samples from the United States, Italy and Spain. Nucleic acid was either cDNA or gDNA, and it came from T cells, B-cell-depleted T cells, or PBMCs.

Original processing notes: Nucleated cell counts were estimated from reference gene primer amplification. Repertoires were generated with immunoSEQ multiplex PCR, while TCRdb's copy carries only in-frame clones and drops some. The D gene and trimming were derived from the DNA, and the V and J assignments and clone size from that table. Here the sample spans about 90,000 clones, approximately 80% being singletons. Germline-derived CDR1 and CDR2 are LNHDA and SQIVND (reference sequence). V lost 3 bases to trimming and J lost 6 bases, with 8 bases between them. The CDR3 length is 13 residues. This chain connects TRBV19 to TRBJ2-2; tentatively, D is TRBD1 (6 bases). Source material: peripheral blood. The receptor was isolated from a woman in her 70s with acute or convalescent COVID-19. This CDR3 reads CASSIQGPGELFF. The CDR3 nucleotides are TGTGCCAGTAGTATCCAGGGGCCCGGGGAGCTGTTTTTT.